A single sample is the source of the 10 T cell receptor beta chains below, sequenced in a study of control samples from healthy donors and cancer patients. The table came from immunoSEQ multiplex PCR; TCRdb's copy has only in-frame clones and leaves some out. The table includes around 200,000 clones, around 94% detected once. Material for sequencing was blood. Receptors were obtained from a man aged 45-60 years in good health.

This rearrangement joins TRBV2 to TRBJ1-5; D is unclear. In germline, CDR1 is SNHLY, CDR2 FYNNEI. The CDR3 spans 15 residues. V dropped 2 bases and J dropped 7 bases, with 15 bases sitting between them. CDR3: CASSENPQVGQPQHF. In DNA form, the CDR3 reads TGTGCCAGCAGTGAAAATCCGCAGGTCGGACAGCCCCAGCATTTT.

J is TRBJ1-2 and V is TRBV6-5, with TRBD1 matching 8 bases. The CDR3 sequence is 14 residues long. Germline V gene data show CDR1 as MNHEY and CDR2 as SVGAGI. V gave up 6 bases and J gave up 7 bases; unmatched junction bases: 10. The CDR3 DNA follows: TGTGCCAGCAGAAAACCGGACAGGGTGGGTGGCTACACCTTC. This sequence encodes CASRKPDRVGGYTF.

The V call is TRBV2, the J call TRBJ2-3; TRBD2 agrees at 12 bases. The germline CDR1 and CDR2 sequences are SNHLY and FYNNEI. CDR3 length: 15 residues. V trimming: 3 bases; J trimming: 7 bases; junction bases outside the gene matches: 5. CDR3 sequence (DNA): TGTGCCAGCAGTGATGGACTAGCGGGGTTGTATACGCAGTATTTT. Translation: CASSDGLAGLYTQYF.

The rearrangement links TRBV2 to TRBJ1-5; D ambiguous. The CDR3 runs 15 residues. Germline CDR1 is SNHLY and CDR2 is FYNNEI. Trimming cost V 4 bases and J 0 bases, with 10 bases left between them. The DNA of the CDR3 is TGTGCCAGCAGTGTTATTAGAGATAGCAATCAGCCCCAGCATTTT. Its translation is CASSVIRDSNQPQHF.

The chain combines TRBV2 with TRBJ2-7; TRBD1 matches 7 bases. V was clipped by 6 bases and J by 5 bases; unmatched bases: 13. In germline, CDR1 is SNHLY, CDR2 FYNNEI. CDR3 length equals 15 residues. In DNA, the CDR3 is TGTGCCAGCAGGCCGACAGGGATACTCGGAGACGAGCAGTACGTC. Its protein is CASRPTGILGDEQYV.

The J gene is TRBJ1-3, the V gene TRBV5-4; the D gene is possibly TRBD1 (6 bases). Looked up from germline, CDR1 is SGHNT and CDR2 is YYREEE (reference sequence). This CDR3 contains 14 residues. V gave up 4 bases and J gave up 4 bases, with 12 bases separating them. CDR3 bases: TGTGCCAGCAGCCTCCGGGACACCGGAAACACCATATATTTT. The encoded protein is CASSLRDTGNTIYF.

The CDR3 region has the DNA TGTGCCAGCAGTTTATGGACCGGGACAGGGGGCCGAGATGAGCAGTTCTTC. It codes for CASSLWTGTGGRDEQFF. This chain connects TRBV28 to TRBJ2-1; 12 nucleotides line up with TRBD1. The germline CDR1 and CDR2 sequences are MDHEN and SYDVKM. The V and J ends lost 0 bases and 8 bases, in that order; junction bases with no gene match: 8. This CDR3 is built from 17 residues.

The chain uses TRBV6-5 and TRBJ1-2; the D is unclear. CDR1 is MNHEY, CDR2 SVGAGI, per germline. The CDR3 runs to 10 residues. The V end was cut by 8 bases, the J end by 10 bases, with 11 bases between. CDR3 protein: CASVVGFYTF. In DNA, the CDR3 is TGTGCCAGCGTGGTGGGCTTCTACACCTTC.

The gene calls are TRBV5-1 and TRBJ1-3; TRBD1 agrees at 7 bases. The CDR3 extends over 14 amino acids. V was pared by 4 bases and J by 1 base, with 2 bases of the junction left unmatched. CDR1 is SGHRS, CDR2 YFSETQ, per germline. CDR3 in amino acids: CASSPGGSGNTIYF. The CDR3, as DNA: TGCGCCAGCAGCCCAGGGGGGTCTGGAAACACCATATATTTT.

The chain couples TRBV10-1 to TRBJ1-1, with a tentative D call TRBD1 (6 bases). CDR3 length equals 13 residues. Trimming pared 2 bases from V and 7 bases from J, leaving 11 bases between. Germline V gives CDR1 WNHNN, CDR2 SYGVQD (reference sequence). CDR3 sequence reads: CASSENTGLEAFF. The CDR3 DNA follows: TGCGCCAGCAGTGAGAATACAGGGCTTGAAGCTTTCTTT.